These T cell receptor beta chains were read from a single sample in a study of beta chain features in type 1 diabetes. Produced via immunoSEQ multiplex PCR; TCRdb's table is partial and in-frame only. Of over 600,000 clones in the sample, around 12% were seen once. Source material: naive CD4+ T cells from blood. These receptors were taken from a man younger than 45 with type 1 diabetes. The CDR3 runs from the conserved cysteine through the conserved F or W. A D gene is named only where the DNA matches it firmly. Where a row states a size, it is once, few, many or the class of an expanded clone; other rows omit it.

DNA | CDR3 | D | J | size | V
TGTGCCAGCAGTTCCGGGGGGGGCTATGGCTACACCTTC | CASSSGGGYGYTF | . | TRBJ1-2 | . | TRBV6-5
TGTGCCATCAGTGAGAACGGTAATGAAAAACTGTTTTTT | CAISENGNEKLFF | . | TRBJ1-4 | few | TRBV10-3
TGTGCCAGCAGCTTAGACTGGCGGGATACGCAGTATTTT | CASSLDWRDTQYF | . | TRBJ2-3 | . | TRBV7-2
TGTGCCAGCAGCTTAGTCGGGACAGGGGAATCCTATGGCTACACCTTC | CASSLVGTGESYGYTF | TRBD1 | TRBJ1-2 | . | TRBV7-2
TGTGCCAGCAGCGCAACCCGGGACATAACCTACAATGAGCAGTTCTTC | CASSATRDITYNEQFF | . | TRBJ2-1 | few | TRBV7-9
TGTGCCAGCAGCGTAGGCGCTAGCGGGGGGTTCAATGAGCAGTTCTTC | CASSVGASGGFNEQFF | TRBD2 | TRBJ2-1 | once | TRBV9
TGTGCCAGCAGCCTGGAGGTCTCCTACGAGCAGTACTTC | CASSLEVSYEQYF | . | TRBJ2-7 | . | TRBV7-2
TGTGCCAGCAGTGGCGGTTCCTACGAGCAGTACTTC | CASSGGSYEQYF | . | TRBJ2-7 | few | TRBV6-1
TGTGCCAGCAGTTACAGGGGTAGGGCTTTCTTT | CASSYRGRAFF | TRBD1 | TRBJ1-1 | . | TRBV28
TGTGCCAGCAGCTCGTTAAATCAGCCCCAGCATTTT | CASSSLNQPQHF | . | TRBJ1-5 | once | TRBV7-9
TGTGCCAGCAGCCTTTTAAGGAACACCGGGGAGCTGTTTTTT | CASSLLRNTGELFF | . | TRBJ2-2 | . | TRBV7-2
TGTGCCAGCTCACCCCTCGGGCCGTATAGTGATGAGCAGTTCTTC | CASSPLGPYSDEQFF | . | TRBJ2-1 | few | TRBV18